The entry that follows covers one T cell receptor (beta chain) sequence. The sample is drawn from a study of blood T cell repertoires in COVID-19. Original analysis: Counts of nucleated cells, estimated from reference gene primer amplification, were obtained. Sequencing used immunoSEQ multiplex PCR; TCRdb keeps in-frame clones, though not all of them. That table is the source of V, J and clone size, and D and trimming were worked out from the DNA. The data contain fewer than 150,000 clones, around 90% of them singletons. V dropped 5 bases and J dropped 5 bases, with 19 bases sitting between them. The CDR3 length is 15 residues. Germline V CDR1 and CDR2: SEHNR, FQNEAQ (reference sequence).

The clonotype was recovered from a human donor in a cohort sampled during active COVID-19. Material for sequencing was peripheral blood. The V gene is TRBV7-9, the J gene TRBJ2-7; the D gene is possibly TRBD2 (6 bases). The CDR3 reads CASSLIGLTLDEQYF. In nucleotides, the CDR3 is TGTGCCAGCAGCCTCATCGGACTAACTCTCGACGAGCAGTACTTC.